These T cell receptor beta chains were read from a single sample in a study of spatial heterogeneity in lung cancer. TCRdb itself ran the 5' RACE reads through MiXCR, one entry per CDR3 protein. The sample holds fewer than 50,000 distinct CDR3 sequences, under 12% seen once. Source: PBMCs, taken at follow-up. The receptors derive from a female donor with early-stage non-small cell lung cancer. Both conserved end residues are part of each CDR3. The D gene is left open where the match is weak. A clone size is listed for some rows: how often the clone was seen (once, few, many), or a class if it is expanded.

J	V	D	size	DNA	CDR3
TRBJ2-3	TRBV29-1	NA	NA	TGCAGCGTTGTGGAGGGGGCAGATACGCAGTATTTT	CSVVEGADTQYF
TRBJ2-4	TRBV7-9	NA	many	TGTGCCAGCAGCCCCAAGACAGTCCTTATAGCCAAAAACATTCAGTACTTC	CASSPKTVLIAKNIQYF
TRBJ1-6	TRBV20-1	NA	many	TGCAGTGCTCGACCGGGGGTTTCACCCCTCCACTTT	CSARPGVSPLHF
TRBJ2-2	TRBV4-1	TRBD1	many	TGCGCCAGCAGCCAAGCTTTACAGGGGGCGAACGGGGAGCTGTTTTTT	CASSQALQGANGELFF
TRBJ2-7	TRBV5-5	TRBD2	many	TGTGCCAGCAGCTTGGTTGGACTAGCGGGGGCGCGTTCCTACGAGCAGTACTTC	CASSLVGLAGARSYEQYF
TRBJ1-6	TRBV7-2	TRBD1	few	TGTGCCAGCAGCTTAGACAGGGGCGGTAATTCACCCCTCCACTTT	CASSLDRGGNSPLHF
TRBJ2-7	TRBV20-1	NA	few	TGCAGTGCTAGAGATCGCCAGGGGCCTCCGTACGAGCAGTACTTC	CSARDRQGPPYEQYF
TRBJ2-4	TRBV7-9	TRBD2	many	TGTGCCAGCAGCTTTGCCACCAGCGGGGTGTCCAAAAACATTCAGTACTTC	CASSFATSGVSKNIQYF
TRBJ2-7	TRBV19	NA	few	TGTGCCAGTTCTAACAGGGGGGGAACCTACGAGCAGTACTTC	CASSNRGGTYEQYF
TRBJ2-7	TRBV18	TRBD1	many	TGTGCCAGCTCACTCCCTACAGGGGGACACCCCTACGAGCAGTACTTC	CASSLPTGGHPYEQYF
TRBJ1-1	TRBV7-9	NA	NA	TGTGCCAGCAGGAACCGACCTAAGCAGGGGACGGACACTGAAGCTTTCTTT	CASRNRPKQGTDTEAFF
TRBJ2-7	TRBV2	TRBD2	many	TGTGCCAGCAGGGGACTAGCGGGGGCCCTGGGATGGTACTTC	CASRGLAGALGWYF
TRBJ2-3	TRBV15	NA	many	TGTGCCACCAGCCTCGGGGCCACAGATACGCAGTATTTT	CATSLGATDTQYF
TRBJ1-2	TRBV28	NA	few	TGTGCCAGCAGAGGCCCGGGGGCGGGGTCCCAAGGCTACACCTTC	CASRGPGAGSQGYTF
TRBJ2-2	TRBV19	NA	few	TGTGCCAGCCGGGGGCCGGGTTCGGCAGCGGGGGAGCTGTTTTTT	CASRGPGSAAGELFF
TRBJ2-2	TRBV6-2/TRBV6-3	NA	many	TGTGCCAGCAGTTACTCGATCCTGCCAGAAGATACGAACACCGGGGAGCTGTTTTTT	CASSYSILPEDTNTGELFF
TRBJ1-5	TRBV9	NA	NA	TGTGCCAGCAGCCAGACAGGAGATAGCAATCAGCCCCAGCATTTT	CASSQTGDSNQPQHF
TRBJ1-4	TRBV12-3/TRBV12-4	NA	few	TGTGCCAGCAGTTCCTCCGGGACACCGTTTGAAAAACTGTTTTTT	CASSSSGTPFEKLFF
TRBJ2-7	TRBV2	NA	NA	TGTGCCAGCAGCCCAAGTGGGGTAAGACACGAGCAGTACTTC	CASSPSGVRHEQYF
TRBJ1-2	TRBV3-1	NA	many	TGTGCCAGCAGCCTCACATCCCAGGGGGGCTACACCTTC	CASSLTSQGGYTF
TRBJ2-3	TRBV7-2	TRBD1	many	TGTGCCAGCAGCCCCCTTTCCGGGACAGGGAGCACAGATACGCAGTATTTT	CASSPLSGTGSTDTQYF
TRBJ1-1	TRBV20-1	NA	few	TGCAGTGCCACCTCGGGGGTAATCGCTGAAGCTTTCTTT	CSATSGVIAEAFF
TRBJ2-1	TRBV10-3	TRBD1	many	TGTGCCATCAGTACGGTAACAGGGGGGAGCTCCTACAATGAGCAGTTCTTC	CAISTVTGGSSYNEQFF
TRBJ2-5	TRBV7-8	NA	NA	TGTGCCAGCAGCACCCACCCTAGATCGGAGACCCAGTACTTC	CASSTHPRSETQYF
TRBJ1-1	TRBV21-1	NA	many	TGTGCCAGCAGCAAAGGCACAGACAAACCTCGTAAAAACACTGAAGCTTTCTTT	CASSKGTDKPRKNTEAFF
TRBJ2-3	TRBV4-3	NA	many	TGCGCCAGCAGCCAAGATGCCCAGGTTGATACGCAGTATTTT	CASSQDAQVDTQYF
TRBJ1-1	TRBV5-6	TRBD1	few	TGTGCCAGCAGCTTCCGGGACAGGGGTACTGAAGCTTTCTTT	CASSFRDRGTEAFF
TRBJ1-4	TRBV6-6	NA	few	TGTGCCAGCAGTTACCTGACTTTCCGGGACGAAAAACTGTTTTTT	CASSYLTFRDEKLFF
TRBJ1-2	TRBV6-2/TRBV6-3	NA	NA	TGTGCCAGCAGTTACGAGGGCAGCTTCTATGGCTACACCTTC	CASSYEGSFYGYTF
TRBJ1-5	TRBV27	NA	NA	TGTGCCAGCAGTTTATCGCCCAATCAGCCCCAGCATTTT	CASSLSPNQPQHF
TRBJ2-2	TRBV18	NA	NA	TGTGCCAGCTCACCAGGGCAGCCACCCACCGGGGAGCTGTTTTTT	CASSPGQPPTGELFF
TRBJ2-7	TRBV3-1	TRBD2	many	TGTGCCAGCAGCCCTACTAGCGGGGGGGAGATATCCTACGAGCAGTACTTC	CASSPTSGGEISYEQYF
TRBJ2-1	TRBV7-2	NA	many	TGTGCCAGCAGCTCAGGGGCGAGCTCCTACAATGAGCAGTTCTTC	CASSSGASSYNEQFF
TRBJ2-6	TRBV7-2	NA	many	TGTGCCAGCAGCCCGACTAGTTCTGGGGCCAACGTCCTGACTTTC	CASSPTSSGANVLTF
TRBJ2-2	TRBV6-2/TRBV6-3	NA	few	TGTGCCAGCAGTTACGACTTTCTCGGGGAGCTGTTTTTT	CASSYDFLGELFF
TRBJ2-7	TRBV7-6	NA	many	TGTGCCAGCAGCTTAGGAGGGAGGGGGACTTACTCCTACGAGCAGTACTTC	CASSLGGRGTYSYEQYF
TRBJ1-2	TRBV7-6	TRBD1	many	TGTGCCAGCAGCCCCGCAGGGACAGTAAACTATGGCTACACCTTC	CASSPAGTVNYGYTF
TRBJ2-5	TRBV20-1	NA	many	TGCAGTGCTAAATATCCCGGGGGTCGAGAGACCCAGTACTTC	CSAKYPGGRETQYF
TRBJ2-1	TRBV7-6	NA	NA	TGTGCCAGCAACTTACGGCGTCTCCCGGACACCAGGCCCTTTAGGAATGAGCAGTTCTTC	CASNLRRLPDTRPFRNEQFF
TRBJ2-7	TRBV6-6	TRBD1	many	TGTGCCAGCAGCCCGACAGGGGGCTTCGACGAGCAGTACTTC	CASSPTGGFDEQYF
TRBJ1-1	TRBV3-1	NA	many	TGTGCCAGCAGCCAAGTTACGGGAGCCGGCACTGAAGCTTTCTTT	CASSQVTGAGTEAFF
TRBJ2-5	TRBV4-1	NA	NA	TGCGCCAGCTCCGGGACGGGACAAGAGACCCAGTACTTC	CASSGTGQETQYF
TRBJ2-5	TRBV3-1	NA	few	TGTGCCAGCAGCCAAGGTACGGGGGAAAAAGAGACCCAGTACTTC	CASSQGTGEKETQYF
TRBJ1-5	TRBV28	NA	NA	TGTGCCAGCAGTCAGCGGGCGGGCATGGGCAATCAGCCCCAGCATTTT	CASSQRAGMGNQPQHF
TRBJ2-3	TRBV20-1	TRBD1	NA	TGCAGTGCTACTCAGTCCGAAACGGCAGCAACAGGGGGTCATACGCAGTATTTT	CSATQSETAATGGHTQYF
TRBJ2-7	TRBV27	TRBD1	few	TGTGCCAGCAACCCCGGGGCCTTTGCAGGGACAGGGGTCCCGTACGAGCAGTACTTC	CASNPGAFAGTGVPYEQYF
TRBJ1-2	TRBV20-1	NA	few	TGCAGTGCTAGGCAGCCAGCCTATGGCTACACCTTC	CSARQPAYGYTF
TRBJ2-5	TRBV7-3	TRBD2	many	TGTGCCAGCAGCTTAAACGGGGGGTTACAAGAGACCCAGTACTTC	CASSLNGGLQETQYF
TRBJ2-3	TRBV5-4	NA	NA	TGTGCCAGCAGTACCGACTACACAGATACGCAGTATTTT	CASSTDYTDTQYF
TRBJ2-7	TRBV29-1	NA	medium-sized	TGCAGCGCCGGACTGACGGTCTACGAGCAGTACTTC	CSAGLTVYEQYF
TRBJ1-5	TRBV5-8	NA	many	TGTGCCAGCAGCTTGGCCTCAATCAGTAGCAATCAGCCCCAGCATTTT	CASSLASISSNQPQHF
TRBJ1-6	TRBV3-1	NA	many	TGTGCCAGCAGCCAAGTCTCCGGTGCAGATTCACCCCTCCACTTT	CASSQVSGADSPLHF
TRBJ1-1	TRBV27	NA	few	TGTGCCAGCCGAGTGAGTAACACTGAAGCTTTCTTT	CASRVSNTEAFF
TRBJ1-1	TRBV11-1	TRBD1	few	TGTGCCAGCAGCTCCCGACAGGGAATGAACACTGAAGCTTTCTTT	CASSSRQGMNTEAFF
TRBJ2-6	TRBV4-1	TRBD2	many	TGCGCCAGCAGCCCTTCTCCGGTGGGGGGAGGGAGGAGGGCCAACGTCCTGACTTTC	CASSPSPVGGGRRANVLTF
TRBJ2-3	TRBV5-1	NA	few	TGCGCCAGCAGCTTGGACACCCACACAGATACGCAGTATTTT	CASSLDTHTDTQYF
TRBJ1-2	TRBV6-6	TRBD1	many	TGTGCCAGCAGCTTCGGGACAGGGGCCGCTGGCTACACCTTC	CASSFGTGAAGYTF